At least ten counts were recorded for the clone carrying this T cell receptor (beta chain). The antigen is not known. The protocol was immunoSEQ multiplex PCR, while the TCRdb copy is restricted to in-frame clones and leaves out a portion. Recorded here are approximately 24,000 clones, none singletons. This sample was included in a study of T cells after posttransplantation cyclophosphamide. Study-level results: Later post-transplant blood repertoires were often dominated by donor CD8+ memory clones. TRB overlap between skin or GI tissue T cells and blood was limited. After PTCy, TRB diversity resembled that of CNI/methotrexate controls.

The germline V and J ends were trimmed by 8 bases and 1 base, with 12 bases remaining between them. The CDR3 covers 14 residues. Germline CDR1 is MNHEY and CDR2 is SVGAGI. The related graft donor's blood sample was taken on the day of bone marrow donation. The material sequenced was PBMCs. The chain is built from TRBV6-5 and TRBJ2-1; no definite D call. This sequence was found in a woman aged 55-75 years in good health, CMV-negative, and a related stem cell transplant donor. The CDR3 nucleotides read TGTGCCAGCCAACCACTGCGATCCTACAATGAGCAGTTCTTC. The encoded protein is CASQPLRSYNEQFF.